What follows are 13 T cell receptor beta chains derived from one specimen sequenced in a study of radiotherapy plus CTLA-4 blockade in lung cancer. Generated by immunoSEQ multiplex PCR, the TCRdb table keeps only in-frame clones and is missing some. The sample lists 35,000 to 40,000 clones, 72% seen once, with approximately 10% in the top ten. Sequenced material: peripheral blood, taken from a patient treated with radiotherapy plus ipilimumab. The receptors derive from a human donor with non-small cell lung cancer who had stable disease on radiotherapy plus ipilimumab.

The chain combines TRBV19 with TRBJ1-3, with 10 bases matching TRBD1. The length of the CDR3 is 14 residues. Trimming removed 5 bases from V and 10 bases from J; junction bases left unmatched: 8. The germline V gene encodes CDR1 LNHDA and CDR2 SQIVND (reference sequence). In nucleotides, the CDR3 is TGTGCCAGTAGTGTGGGACAGGGGACCGGGACCATATATTTT. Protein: CASSVGQGTGTIYF.

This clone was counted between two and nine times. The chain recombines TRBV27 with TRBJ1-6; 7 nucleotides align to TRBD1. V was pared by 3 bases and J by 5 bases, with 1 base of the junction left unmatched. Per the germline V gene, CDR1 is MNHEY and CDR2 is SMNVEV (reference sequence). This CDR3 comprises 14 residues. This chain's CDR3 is CASSLGQNNSPLHF. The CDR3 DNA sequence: TGTGCCAGCAGTTTGGGACAGAATAATTCACCCCTCCACTTT.

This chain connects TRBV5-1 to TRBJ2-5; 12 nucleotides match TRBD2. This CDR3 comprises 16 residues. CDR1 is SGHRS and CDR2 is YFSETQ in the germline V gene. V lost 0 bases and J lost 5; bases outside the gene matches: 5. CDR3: CASSLALAGGPETQYF. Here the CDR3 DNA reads TGCGCCAGCAGCTTGGCGCTAGCGGGGGGGCCGGAGACCCAGTACTTC.

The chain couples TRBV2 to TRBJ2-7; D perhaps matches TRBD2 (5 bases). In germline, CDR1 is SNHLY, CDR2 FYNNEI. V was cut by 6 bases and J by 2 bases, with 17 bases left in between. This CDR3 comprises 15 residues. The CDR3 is CASSQGPTGTYEQYF. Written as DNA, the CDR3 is TGTGCCAGCAGCCAAGGACCGACGGGGACCTACGAGCAGTACTTC.

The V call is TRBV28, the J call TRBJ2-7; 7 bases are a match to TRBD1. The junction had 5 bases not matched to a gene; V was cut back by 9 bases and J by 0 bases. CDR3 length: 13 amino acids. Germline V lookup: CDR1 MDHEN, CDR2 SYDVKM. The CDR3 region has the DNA TGTGCCAGTTTGGGACAGACCTCCTACGAGCAGTACTTC. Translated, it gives CASLGQTSYEQYF.

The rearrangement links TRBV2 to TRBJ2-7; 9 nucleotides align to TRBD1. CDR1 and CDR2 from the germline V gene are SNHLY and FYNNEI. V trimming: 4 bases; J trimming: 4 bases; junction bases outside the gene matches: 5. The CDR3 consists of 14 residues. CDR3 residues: CASSGGTGNYEQYF. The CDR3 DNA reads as TGTGCCAGCAGTGGAGGGACAGGGAATTACGAGCAGTACTTC. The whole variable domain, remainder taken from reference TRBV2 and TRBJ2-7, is EPEVTQTPSHQVTQMGQEVILRCVPISNHLYFYWYRQILGQKVEFLVSFYNNEISEKSEIFDDQFSVERPDGSNFTLKIRSTKLEDSAMYFCASSGGTGNYEQYFGPGTRLTVT.

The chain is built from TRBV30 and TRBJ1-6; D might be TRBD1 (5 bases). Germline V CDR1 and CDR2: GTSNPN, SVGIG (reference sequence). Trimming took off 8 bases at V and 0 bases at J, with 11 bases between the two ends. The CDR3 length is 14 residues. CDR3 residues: CAGKTDSYNSPLHF. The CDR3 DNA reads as TGTGCCGGCAAGACAGACTCCTATAATTCACCCCTCCACTTT. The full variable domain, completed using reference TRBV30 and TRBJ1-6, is SQTIHQWPATLVQPVGSPLSLECTVEGTSNPNLYWYRQAAGRGLQLLFYSVGIGQISSEVPQNLSASRPQDRQFILSSKKLLLSDSGFYLCAGKTDSYNSPLHFGNGTRLTVT.

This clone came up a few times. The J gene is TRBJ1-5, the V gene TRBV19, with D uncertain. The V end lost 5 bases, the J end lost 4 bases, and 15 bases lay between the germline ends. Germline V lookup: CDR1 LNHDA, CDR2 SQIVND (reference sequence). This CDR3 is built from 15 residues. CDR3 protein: CASSQPGSPNQPQHF. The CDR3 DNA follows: TGTGCCAGTAGTCAACCGGGAAGCCCTAATCAGCCCCAGCATTTT.

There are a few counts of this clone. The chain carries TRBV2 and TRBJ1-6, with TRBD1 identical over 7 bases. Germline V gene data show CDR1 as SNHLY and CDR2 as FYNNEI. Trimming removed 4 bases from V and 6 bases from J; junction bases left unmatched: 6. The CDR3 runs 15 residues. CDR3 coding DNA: TGTGCCAGCAGTGGTCAGGGGGTCGGTAATTCACCCCTCCACTTT. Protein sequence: CASSGQGVGNSPLHF.

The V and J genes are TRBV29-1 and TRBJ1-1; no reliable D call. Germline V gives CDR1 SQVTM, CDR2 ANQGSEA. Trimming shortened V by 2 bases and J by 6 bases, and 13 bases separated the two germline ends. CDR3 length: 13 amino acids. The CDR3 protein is CSVETLTAAEAFF. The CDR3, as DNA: TGCAGCGTTGAAACCCTTACAGCAGCTGAAGCTTTCTTT.

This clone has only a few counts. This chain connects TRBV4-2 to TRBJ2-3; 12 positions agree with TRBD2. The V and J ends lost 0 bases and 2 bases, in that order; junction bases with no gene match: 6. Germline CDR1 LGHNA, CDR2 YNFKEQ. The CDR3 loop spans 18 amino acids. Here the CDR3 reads CASSQDGLAGSHTDTQYF. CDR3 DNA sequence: TGTGCCAGCAGCCAAGATGGACTAGCGGGGTCCCACACAGATACGCAGTATTTT.

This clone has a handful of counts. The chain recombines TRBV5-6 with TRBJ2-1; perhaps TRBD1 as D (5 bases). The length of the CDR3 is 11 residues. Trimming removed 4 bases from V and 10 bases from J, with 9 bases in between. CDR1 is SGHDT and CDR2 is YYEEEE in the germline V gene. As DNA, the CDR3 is TGTGCCAGCAGCACCCGGACAGAGCAGTTCTTC. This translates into CASSTRTEQFF.

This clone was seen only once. CDR3 residues: CASGLGQVSTDTQYF. The CDR3 DNA is TGTGCTAGTGGTTTGGGGCAGGTGAGCACAGATACGCAGTATTTT. The gene calls are TRBV12-5 and TRBJ2-3; D call uncertain. The germline V gene has CDR1 LGHNT and CDR2 FRNRAP. The CDR3 has 15 residues. The germline V and J ends were trimmed by 1 base and 0 bases, with 8 bases remaining between them. Full variable domain (missing parts from reference TRBV12-5 and TRBJ2-3): DARVTQTPRHKVTEMGQEVTMRCQPILGHNTVFWYRQTMMQGLELLAYFRNRAPLDDSGMPKDRFSAEMPDATLATLKIQPSEPRDSAVYFCASGLGQVSTDTQYFGPGTRLTVL.